Each of the 18 T cell receptor beta chains below was sequenced from the same sample in a study of cytomegalovirus exposure and HLA in healthy donors. PCR primers comprised 60 Vbeta and 13 Jbeta primers. The method was immunoSEQ multiplex PCR; TCRdb's version includes in-frame clones alone and lacks a portion of them. The table has around 140,000 clones, approximately 80% seen once; the top ten hold 1.8%. The sequenced sample was PBMCs. These receptors were collected from a man in his forties in good health and CMV-seronegative.

The rearrangement links TRBV5-5 to TRBJ2-1; TRBD1 matches at 7 bases. Per germline, CDR1 SGHKS and CDR2 YYEKEE (reference sequence). The CDR3 covers 15 residues. With V trimmed by 3 bases and J by 4 bases, 7 bases remained unmatched. The CDR3 sequence is CASSSTPGQYNEQFF. The CDR3 DNA reads as TGTGCCAGCAGCTCCACGCCGGGACAGTACAATGAGCAGTTCTTC.

This chain joins TRBV29-1 and TRBJ2-1; maybe TRBD1 (5 bases). The CDR3 sequence is 16 residues long. Trimming took off 2 bases at V and 7 bases at J, with 21 bases between the two ends. Germline lookup yields CDR1 SQVTM and CDR2 ANQGSEA. The CDR3 nucleotides are TGCAGCGTTGAAAAGGTACTTAGGCAGGGTGATAATGAGCAGTTCTTC. As protein: CSVEKVLRQGDNEQFF.

The chain has TRBV5-1 and TRBJ1-4, with D possibly matching TRBD1 (5 bases). The length of the CDR3 is 17 residues. Germline V CDR1 and CDR2: SGHRS, YFSETQ. V gave up 4 bases and J gave up 0 bases, with 16 bases separating them. CDR3: CASSQMGQGATNEKLFF. The CDR3 nucleotides read TGCGCCAGCAGCCAAATGGGGCAGGGTGCAACTAATGAAAAACTGTTTTTT.

The rearrangement links TRBV7-8 to TRBJ2-3, with D possibly TRBD2 on 5 matching bases. V lost 2 bases and J 0 bases, leaving 15 bases between the germline ends. The CDR3 has 17 residues. The germline gives CDR1 SGHVS, CDR2 FQNEAQ. CDR3 protein: CASSLPRSGTSTDTQYF. The CDR3 DNA is TGTGCCAGCAGCTTACCTCGGAGCGGAACTAGCACAGATACGCAGTATTTT.

The gene calls are TRBV11-2 and TRBJ1-2; a weak D match, TRBD1 (6 bases). CDR1 and CDR2 from the germline V gene are SGHAT and FQNNGV. This CDR3 region has 11 residues. The V and J ends lost 7 bases and 13 bases respectively, with 16 bases between them. The CDR3 nucleotides are TGTGCCAGCACGACTCTAGAGGGGGTCACCTTC. Amino acids: CASTTLEGVTF.

This clone was seen a handful of times. The junction departs from the called germline gene at one end, perhaps through a read error. This chain uses TRBV10-3 with TRBJ2-5, with TRBD2 identical over 13 bases. The germline gives CDR1 ENHRY, CDR2 SYGVKD. The CDR3 sequence is 15 residues long. The CDR3 bases are TGTGCCAGCAGTGAACTAGCGGGGGGGCCAGAGACCCAGTACTTC. As protein: CASSELAGGPETQYF.

This clone was counted once. The V and J genes are TRBV25-1 and TRBJ2-6; 10 nucleotides match TRBD1. The CDR3 sequence is 17 residues long. Trimming took 6 bases from V and 2 from J; bases not matched to a gene: 7. CDR1 and CDR2 from the germline V gene are MGHDK and SYGVNS. The CDR3 protein is CASSGGTGAPGANVLTF. Here the CDR3 DNA reads TGTGCCAGCAGCGGAGGGACAGGGGCTCCTGGGGCCAACGTCCTGACTTTC.

This clone was detected once. The chain has TRBV21-1 and TRBJ2-2; TRBD1, the D gene given by the table, was not confirmed from the DNA. TRBV21-1 is classified as a pseudogene. The CDR3 runs 13 residues. The DNA of the CDR3 is TGTGCCAGCCGGGACAACAACACCGGGGAGCTGTTTTTT. Protein sequence: CASRDNNTGELFF.

For this clone: Other DNA sequences in the same sample also yield this CDR3. The chain uses TRBV27 and TRBJ2-5, with TRBD2 identical over 12 bases. Germline V lookup: CDR1 MNHEY, CDR2 SMNVEV (reference sequence). V lost 6 bases, J lost 4 bases, and 0 bases stayed unmatched. CDR3 length equals 13 residues. CDR3 bases: TGTGCCAGCAGACTAGCGGGAGGAGAGACCCAGTACTTC. This sequence encodes CASRLAGGETQYF.

As DNA, the CDR3 is TGTGCCAGCAGCTTAAGGGCGGGCACCCTTATTAACAATGAGCAGTTCTTC. Translated: CASSLRAGTLINNEQFF. V usage is TRBV7-3 and J usage is TRBJ2-1, with D perhaps matching TRBD2 (5 bases). V shed 1 base and J shed 5 bases, with 18 bases lying between them. Germline-derived CDR1 and CDR2 are SGHTA and FQGTGA. This CDR3 has 17 amino acids. Full variable domain (remainder filled in from reference TRBV7-3 and TRBJ2-1): GAGVSQTPSNKVTEKGKYVELRCDPISGHTALYWYRQSLGQGPEFLIYFQGTGAADDSGLPNDRFFAVRPEGSVSTLKIQRTERGDSAVYLCASSLRAGTLINNEQFFGPGTRLTVL.

The chain is built from TRBV5-1 and TRBJ2-3, with D hard to call. The germline V and J ends were trimmed by 0 bases and 2 bases, with 7 bases remaining between them. From germline, CDR1 is SGHRS and CDR2 YFSETQ. CDR3 size: 14 residues. DNA of the CDR3: TGCGCCAGCAGCTTGGCCGAGCACACAGATACGCAGTATTTT. Protein product: CASSLAEHTDTQYF.

The chain carries TRBV6-1 and TRBJ2-3; D is possibly TRBD1 (5 bases). CDR3 length equals 15 residues. Germline V lookup: CDR1 MNHNS, CDR2 SASEGT. Trimming took 1 base from V and 4 from J, leaving 12 bases between them. CDR3 amino acids: CASSEEGLPPDTQYF. The CDR3 DNA reads as TGTGCCAGCAGTGAAGAGGGGCTCCCCCCAGATACGCAGTATTTT.

The chain has TRBV21-1 and TRBJ2-7; TRBD1, the D gene given by the table, was not confirmed from the DNA. TRBV21-1 is a recognized pseudogene. The CDR3 contains 11 residues. CDR3 in amino acids: CASNRDREQYF. For the CDR3, the DNA is TGTGCCAGCAACCGGGACAGGGAGCAGTACTTC.

The chain couples TRBV10-1 to TRBJ2-5, with 8 bases lining up with TRBD2. The CDR3 has 14 amino acids. Looked up from germline, CDR1 is WNHNN and CDR2 is SYGVQD (reference sequence). Trimming at V came to 8 bases and at J to 2 bases, leaving 7 bases not matched to a gene. CDR3 in amino acids: CASSGGTRQETQYF. CDR3 DNA: TGCGCCAGCTCGGGTGGGACTAGACAAGAGACCCAGTACTTC.

This clone has only a few counts. The chain is built from TRBV28 and TRBJ2-7; 10 positions match TRBD1. CDR3 length: 15 amino acids. Per the germline V gene, CDR1 is MDHEN and CDR2 is SYDVKM. The V segment lost 6 bases and the J segment 2 bases; nucleotides outside the gene matches: 7. DNA for the CDR3: TGTGCCAGCAGCCTAGGACAGGGGGGTCCCTACGAGCAGTACTTC. Its translation is CASSLGQGGPYEQYF.

This sequence joins TRBV10-3 and TRBJ2-7, with TRBD2 as a possible D gene (5 bases). Germline V CDR1 and CDR2: ENHRY, SYGVKD. V dropped 2 bases and J dropped 2 bases, with 16 bases sitting between them. The CDR3 contains 16 residues. In nucleotides, the CDR3 is TGTGCCATCAGTGAGCCCGGGATATCAAATGCCTACGAGCAGTACTTC. Translation: CAISEPGISNAYEQYF.

This sequence joins TRBV7-2 and TRBJ2-7; 9 bases map to TRBD2. The CDR3 length is 15 residues. Trimming removed 1 base from V and 2 bases from J; junction bases left unmatched: 3. From germline, CDR1 is SGHTA and CDR2 FQGNSA. DNA for the CDR3: TGTGCCAGCAGCTTAGAACTAGCGGGCACCTACGAGCAGTACTTC. Protein product: CASSLELAGTYEQYF.

This sequence joins TRBV6-5 and TRBJ2-5; 7 nucleotides align to TRBD1. Per germline, CDR1 MNHEY and CDR2 SVGAGI. This CDR3 is built from 15 residues. The ends lost 6 bases at V and 2 bases at J; junction bases unmatched: 9. In DNA, the CDR3 is TGTGCCAGCAGGACCTTAGGGACAGCACAAGAGACCCAGTACTTC. It translates to CASRTLGTAQETQYF.